The 23 T cell receptor beta chains in this list originate from one sample, sequenced in a study of OX40 agonist ivuxolimab in advanced cancers. Clones were sequenced by immunoSEQ multiplex PCR, and TCRdb holds only the in-frame ones, with some missing. This sample has roughly 89,000 clones; roughly 90% occur once, and the top ten carry less than 0.35%. The specimen comprised CD4+ or CD8+ T cells sorted from blood, sampled in a trial of the OX40 agonist ivuxolimab. Receptor source: an adult with an advanced solid tumor such as melanoma, head and neck, liver or kidney cancer.

This clone showed up just a few times. This sequence joins TRBV19 and TRBJ1-5, with TRBD1 matching 9 bases. V gave up 3 bases and J gave up 5 bases; unmatched junction bases: 2. This CDR3 is built from 14 residues. Per the germline V gene, CDR1 is LNHDA and CDR2 is SQIVND (reference sequence). CDR3 DNA sequence: TGTGCCAGTAGTATTAGGACAGGGGATCAGCCCCAGCATTTT. This translates into CASSIRTGDQPQHF. The full variable domain, with the rest looked up from reference TRBV19 and TRBJ1-5, is DGGITQSPKYLFRKEGQNVTLSCEQNLNHDAMYWYRQDPGQGLRLIYYSQIVNDFQKGDIAEGYSVSREKKESFPLTVTSAQKNPTAFYLCASSIRTGDQPQHFGDGTRLSIL.

The chain combines TRBV6-6 with TRBJ2-7; D is tentatively TRBD1 or TRBD2 (6 bases each). The germline gives CDR1 MNHNY, CDR2 SVGAGI (reference sequence). The CDR3 consists of 13 residues. V shed 8 bases and J shed 3 bases, with 14 bases lying between them. The CDR3 loop reads CASPGVGGYEQYF. In nucleotides, the CDR3 is TGTGCCAGCCCAGGGGTGGGGGGCTACGAGCAGTACTTC.

This clone was counted a few times. J is TRBJ2-2 and V is TRBV19; 7 bases are shared with TRBD2. Germline CDR1 is LNHDA and CDR2 is SQIVND (reference sequence). The V segment lost 3 bases and the J segment 1 base; nucleotides outside the gene matches: 5. CDR3 length equals 16 residues. This chain's CDR3 is CASSIGPSGNTGELFF. DNA of the CDR3: TGTGCCAGTAGTATCGGCCCTAGCGGGAACACCGGGGAGCTGTTTTTT.

The chain recombines TRBV7-9 with TRBJ2-7; 10 positions match TRBD1. CDR3 size: 15 residues. The V gene's germline CDR1 is SEHNR and CDR2 FQNEAQ (reference sequence). J was trimmed by 5 bases and V by 4 bases; bases with no gene match: 8. The CDR3 is CASSSHRDRGHEQYF. CDR3 DNA: TGTGCCAGCAGCTCCCACCGGGACAGGGGCCACGAGCAGTACTTC. The whole variable domain, filled in from reference TRBV7-9 and TRBJ2-7, reads DTGVSQNPRHKITKRGQNVTFRCDPISEHNRLYWYRQTLGQGPEFLTYFQNEAQLEKSRLLSDRFSAERPKGSFSTLEIQRTEQGDSAMYLCASSSHRDRGHEQYFGPGTRLTVT.

J is TRBJ2-7 and V is TRBV14; 11 bases are shared with TRBD1. J gave up 0 bases and V 4 bases, and 5 bases lay outside the gene matches. Germline-derived CDR1 and CDR2 are SGHDN and FVKESK. The CDR3 is 16 residues long. Here the CDR3 DNA reads TGTGCCAGCAGCCGCACCGGGACAGGGGGCTCCTACGAGCAGTACTTC. Amino acids: CASSRTGTGGSYEQYF.

This rearrangement joins TRBV4-3 to TRBJ2-3; no firm D call. CDR3 length: 15 amino acids. Germline loops: CDR1 LGHNA, CDR2 YSLEER. Trimming left V 4 bases short and J 2 bases short, with 13 bases between. The CDR3 reads CASSRDITATDTQYF. The CDR3 DNA sequence: TGCGCCAGCAGCCGAGACATTACAGCCACAGATACGCAGTATTTT.

The genes are TRBV28 and TRBJ2-7; 7 bases match TRBD1. Germline assignment: CDR1 MDHEN and CDR2 SYDVKM. V shed 8 bases, J shed 1 base, and the junction held 5 bases outside the gene matches. This CDR3 is 13 amino acids long. CDR3 loop: CASGGQLSYEQYF. The CDR3 DNA reads TGTGCCAGCGGGGGACAGCTTTCCTACGAGCAGTACTTC.

The chain combines TRBV5-1 with TRBJ2-3, with 10 bases identical to TRBD1. The CDR3 has 19 residues. The V segment lost 0 bases and the J segment 6 bases; nucleotides outside the gene matches: 16. Germline V gene lookup returns CDR1 SGHRS and CDR2 YFSETQ. The CDR3 sequence: CASSLGQRGDRGFIDTQYF. The CDR3 region has the DNA TGCGCCAGCAGCTTGGGACAAAGGGGGGACAGGGGCTTTATCGATACGCAGTATTTT. Filled out from reference TRBV5-1 and TRBJ2-3, the complete variable domain reads KAGVTQTPRYLIKTRGQQVTLSCSPISGHRSVSWYQQTPGQGLQFLFEYFSETQRNKGNFPGRFSGRQFSNSRSEMNVSTLELGDSALYLCASSLGQRGDRGFIDTQYFGPGTRLTVL.

In this sample, this clone turned up once. The chain combines TRBV18 with TRBJ2-3; TRBD2 is a possible D gene (5 bases). V was clipped by 3 bases and J by 6 bases, with 19 bases between them. CDR1 is KGHSH and CDR2 is LQKENI in the germline V gene. This CDR3 region has 16 residues. The CDR3 DNA is TGTGCCAGCTCACCGATACTAGGGTCAAGAGGGGATACGCAGTATTTT. It is translated as CASSPILGSRGDTQYF.

The rearrangement joins TRBV4-2 to TRBJ1-1; tentative D call: TRBD1 (6 bases). Trimming stripped 0 bases from V and 6 bases from J, with 20 bases between. This CDR3 is 17 amino acids long. Germline loops: CDR1 LGHNA, CDR2 YNFKEQ. Here the CDR3 DNA reads TGTGCCAGCAGCCAAGAGACACACAGGGAAAGCACTGCTGAAGCTTTCTTT. This codes for CASSQETHRESTAEAFF.

The V gene is TRBV28, the J gene TRBJ2-7, with 9 bases matching TRBD1. This CDR3 is built from 17 residues. Germline V gene lookup returns CDR1 MDHEN and CDR2 SYDVKM. V was clipped by 10 bases and J by 6 bases; unmatched bases: 22. CDR3 nucleotides: TGTGCCACCGCCGATCGGGCGGGGACAGGGAGGATTGGCGAGCAGTACTTC. This gives the protein CATADRAGTGRIGEQYF.

This chain links TRBV6-5 with TRBJ2-7, with D perhaps assigned TRBD1 or TRBD2 (5 bases each). This CDR3 has 14 amino acids. V was cut by 4 bases and J by 7 bases, with 17 bases left in between. Germline V gene sequence: CDR1 MNHEY, CDR2 SVGAGI. CDR3 protein: CASSFGTQTQEQYF. The DNA of the CDR3 is TGTGCCAGCAGTTTTGGGACCCAAACCCAGGAGCAGTACTTC.

The rearrangement uses TRBV6-5 and TRBJ2-1; 12 positions agree with TRBD2. CDR1 and CDR2 (germline): MNHEY, SVGAGI. CDR3 length: 16 amino acids. Trimming took 0 bases from V and 9 from J; bases not matched to a gene: 6. The CDR3 region has the DNA TGTGCCAGCAGTTACTCGAGACTAGCGGGAGTGCTTGAGCAGTTCTTC. Encoded protein: CASSYSRLAGVLEQFF.

The chain uses TRBV4-2 and TRBJ2-7; D call uncertain. There are 16 residues in the CDR3. With 3 bases removed from V and 0 bases from J, the gap between germline ends came to 15 bases. The germline V gene has CDR1 LGHNA and CDR2 YNFKEQ. The CDR3 coding sequence is TGTGCCAGCAGCCATCTCCCTGAGACGGCCTCCTACGAGCAGTACTTC. Protein product: CASSHLPETASYEQYF.

The genes are TRBV25-1 and TRBJ2-2; 10 bases line up with TRBD1. Germline CDR1 and CDR2: MGHDK and SYGVNS. This CDR3 has 18 amino acids. The ends lost 4 bases at V and 4 bases at J; junction bases unmatched: 12. The CDR3 region has the DNA TGTGCCAGCAGTGCATCTATAGGGACAGGGGATATCACCGGGGAGCTGTTTTTT. It is translated as CASSASIGTGDITGELFF.

The J gene is TRBJ2-1, the V gene TRBV6-6; TRBD2 matches 9 bases. The CDR3 spans 15 residues. The trim removed 5 bases at V and 5 bases at J, leaving 7 bases unmatched. Germline-derived CDR1 and CDR2 are MNHNY and SVGAGI (reference sequence). Written as DNA, the CDR3 is TGTGCCAGCAGTCCCAGGGCTAGCGGGAACAATGAGCAGTTCTTC. Translated: CASSPRASGNNEQFF.

The chain combines TRBV5-6 with TRBJ1-4; D perhaps matches TRBD1 (5 bases). Germline V gene lookup returns CDR1 SGHDT and CDR2 YYEEEE. Between the trimmed V and J ends, which lost 2 bases and 8 bases, there was a span of 16 bases. This CDR3 is 15 amino acids long. CDR3 sequence reads: CASSLERDPGEKLFF. In nucleotides, the CDR3 is TGTGCCAGCAGCTTAGAGCGGGACCCAGGGGAAAAACTGTTTTTT.

The CDR3 protein is CASSGTSSSYNEQFF. CDR3 bases: TGTGCCAGCAGTGGAACTTCCAGCTCCTACAATGAGCAGTTCTTC. This chain uses TRBV25-1 with TRBJ2-1; D is ambiguous. The CDR3 is 15 amino acids. Germline loops: CDR1 MGHDK, CDR2 SYGVNS. V lost 4 bases and J 0 bases, leaving 10 bases between the germline ends.

The chain combines TRBV9 with TRBJ2-2, with TRBD1 matching 8 bases. The CDR3 sequence is 16 residues long. Trimming at V came to 2 bases and at J to 7 bases, leaving 10 bases not matched to a gene. Germline CDR1 SGDLS, CDR2 YYNGEE. The CDR3 nucleotides are TGTGCCAGCAGCGTTTCCCCAGTCAGGGGGCACGGGGAGCTGTTTTTT. This codes for CASSVSPVRGHGELFF. The full variable domain, its missing parts supplied by reference TRBV9 and TRBJ2-2, is DSGVTQTPKHLITATGQRVTLRCSPRSGDLSVYWYQQSLDQGLQFLIQYYNGEERAKGNILERFSAQQFPDLHSELNLSSLELGDSALYFCASSVSPVRGHGELFFGEGSRLTVL.

This clone was picked up one time. This sequence joins TRBV18 and TRBJ2-7; D is perhaps TRBD2 (6 bases). The ends were cut back, 3 bases at V and 7 bases at J, with 16 bases in the middle. Germline V gene data show CDR1 as KGHSH and CDR2 as LQKENI. CDR3 length: 14 residues. The CDR3, as DNA: TGTGCCAGCTCACCCGGGACTCATTACGGAGAGCAGTACTTC. As protein: CASSPGTHYGEQYF.

The chain carries TRBV7-9 and TRBJ1-1; D is ambiguous. This CDR3 contains 13 residues. Germline assignment: CDR1 SEHNR and CDR2 FQNEAQ (reference sequence). V dropped 2 bases and J dropped 0 bases, with 4 bases sitting between them. CDR3 sequence: CASSLQLNTEAFF. CDR3 nucleotides: TGTGCCAGCAGCTTACAGTTGAACACTGAAGCTTTCTTT.

This rearrangement joins TRBV28 to TRBJ2-3, with D tentatively TRBD1 or TRBD2 (5 bases each). Germline lookup yields CDR1 MDHEN and CDR2 SYDVKM. Trimming shortened V by 1 base and J by 2 bases, and 7 bases separated the two germline ends. The CDR3 has 14 amino acids. CDR3 in amino acids: CASSLSGPTDTQYF. CDR3 coding DNA: TGTGCCAGCAGTTTATCGGGGCCCACAGATACGCAGTATTTT.

The chain employs TRBV28 and TRBJ1-1, with 8 bases lining up with TRBD1. The CDR3 extends over 14 amino acids. V shed 4 bases, J shed 9 bases, and the junction held 10 bases outside the gene matches. Germline assignment: CDR1 MDHEN and CDR2 SYDVKM. CDR3 nucleotides: TGTGCCAGCAGTTCTCCCGCCCCAGGGGGCCAAGCTTTCTTT. Translation: CASSSPAPGGQAFF.